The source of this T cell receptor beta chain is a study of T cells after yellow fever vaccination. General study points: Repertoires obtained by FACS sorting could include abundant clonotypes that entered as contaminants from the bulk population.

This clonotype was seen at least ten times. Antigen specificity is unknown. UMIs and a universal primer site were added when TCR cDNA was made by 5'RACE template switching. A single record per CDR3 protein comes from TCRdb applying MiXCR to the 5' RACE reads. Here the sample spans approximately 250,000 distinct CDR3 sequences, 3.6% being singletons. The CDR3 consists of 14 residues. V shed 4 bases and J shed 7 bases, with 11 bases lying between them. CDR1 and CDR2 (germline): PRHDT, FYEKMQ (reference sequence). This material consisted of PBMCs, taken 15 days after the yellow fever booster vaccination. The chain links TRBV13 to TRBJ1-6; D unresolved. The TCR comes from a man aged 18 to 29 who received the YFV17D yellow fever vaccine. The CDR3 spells CASSSDGPNSPLHF. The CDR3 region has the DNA TGTGCCAGCAGCTCGGACGGACCCAATTCACCCCTCCACTTT.